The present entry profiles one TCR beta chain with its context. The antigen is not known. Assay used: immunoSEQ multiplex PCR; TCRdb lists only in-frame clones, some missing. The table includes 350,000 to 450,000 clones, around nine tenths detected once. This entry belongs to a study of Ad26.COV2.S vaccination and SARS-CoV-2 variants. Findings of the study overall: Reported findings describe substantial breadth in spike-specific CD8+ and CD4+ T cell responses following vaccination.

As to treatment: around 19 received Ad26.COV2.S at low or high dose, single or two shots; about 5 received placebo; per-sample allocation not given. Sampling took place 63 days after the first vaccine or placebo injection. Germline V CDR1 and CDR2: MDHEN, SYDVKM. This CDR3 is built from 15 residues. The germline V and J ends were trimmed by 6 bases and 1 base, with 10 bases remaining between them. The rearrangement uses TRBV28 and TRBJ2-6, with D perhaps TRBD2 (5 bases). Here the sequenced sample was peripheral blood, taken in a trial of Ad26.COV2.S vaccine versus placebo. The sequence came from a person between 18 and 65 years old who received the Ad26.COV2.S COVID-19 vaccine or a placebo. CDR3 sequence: CASSPSGSGANVLTF. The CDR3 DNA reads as TGTGCCAGCAGCCCATCGGGATCTGGGGCCAACGTCCTGACTTTC.